The 7 T cell receptor beta chains listed next were all sequenced from one sample in a study of T-cell reconstitution after alpha-beta-depleted transplantation in children. Construction of the TCRbeta library involved unique molecular identifiers. From the PCR reads, TCRdb called clonotypes with MiXCR, one entry per CDR3 protein. The sample records around 140,000 distinct CDR3 sequences, about 9% being singletons. The input for sequencing was PBMCs, mostly from graft donor cells, taken 180 days after TCRalphabeta/CD19-depleted stem cell transplant. These receptors were obtained from a female patient between 2 and 10 years old who had a stem cell transplant for congenital amegakaryocytic thrombocytopenia, so the T cells may come from the graft donor.

This clonotype showed up many times. The chain joins TRBV18 to TRBJ1-1; D is undetermined. Germline CDR1 is KGHSH and CDR2 is LQKENI. The CDR3 spans 13 residues. Trimming took 3 bases from V and 1 from J, leaving 6 bases between them. The CDR3 is CASSPQRNTEAFF. In DNA, the CDR3 is TGTGCCAGCTCACCTCAAAGGAACACTGAAGCTTTCTTT.

V gene TRBV7-3 combines with J gene TRBJ2-5; 9 bases line up with TRBD2. Looked up from germline, CDR1 is SGHTA and CDR2 is FQGTGA. The J segment lost 3 bases and the V segment lost 3 bases, leaving 2 bases of the junction unmatched. The CDR3 loop spans 14 amino acids. CDR3 coding DNA: TGTGCCAGCAGCTTTATAGCGGGAGAAGAGACCCAGTACTTC. This codes for CASSFIAGEETQYF.

Of note for this clonotype: A much larger clone lies a single base off, so this may be a read error. CDR3 sequence: CASSHKIGQPYEQYF. CDR3 nucleotide sequence: TGTGCCAGCAGTCACAAAATCGGGCAACCCTACGAGCAGTACTTC. The rearrangement uses TRBV7-9 and TRBJ2-7; no definite D call. CDR3 length: 15 residues. Germline CDR1 is SEHNR and CDR2 is FQNEAQ (reference sequence). The germline V and J ends were trimmed by 6 bases and 2 bases, with 17 bases remaining between them. The whole variable domain, filled in from reference TRBV7-9 and TRBJ2-7, reads DTGVSQNPRHKITKRGQNVTFRCDPISEHNRLYWYRQTLGQGPEFLTYFQNEAQLEKSRLLSDRFSAERPKGSFSTLEIQRTEQGDSAMYLCASSHKIGQPYEQYFGPGTRLTVT.

This clonotype occurred many times. The V and J genes are TRBV5-8 and TRBJ2-5; D not certain. CDR3 length equals 12 residues. Germline lookup yields CDR1 SGHTS and CDR2 YDEGEE. Trimming pared 2 bases from V and 3 bases from J, leaving 5 bases between. CDR3 nucleotides: TGTGCCAGCAGCTTCGGAAAAGAGACCCAGTACTTC. Protein: CASSFGKETQYF.

Ten or more counts support this clonotype. CDR3 coding DNA: TGCGCCAGCAGCTTGGAGTCGTGGTTGGGCACTGAAGCTTTCTTT. Protein sequence: CASSLESWLGTEAFF. This chain links TRBV5-1 with TRBJ1-1; D not resolved. Trimming took 0 bases from V and 4 from J, leaving 13 bases between them. CDR3 length: 15 residues. Germline lookup yields CDR1 SGHRS and CDR2 YFSETQ.

With respect to this clonotype: This may be a read error: a much more frequent sequence differs by one nucleotide. The rearrangement links TRBV5-4 to TRBJ2-6, with D perhaps TRBD2 (6 bases). The CDR3 totals 15 residues. In germline, CDR1 is SGHNT, CDR2 YYREEE (reference sequence). This CDR3 is CASSLLGGGANGLTF. The DNA of the CDR3 is TGTGCCAGCAGCTTACTAGGAGGAGGGGCCAACGGCCTGACTTTC.

This clonotype was counted at least ten times. This rearrangement joins TRBV11-3 to TRBJ2-1; TRBD2 might be the D (6 bases). The CDR3 spans 15 residues. Trimming left V 1 base short and J 3 bases short, with 10 bases between. The germline V gene has CDR1 SGHNT and CDR2 YENEEA. The CDR3 DNA is TGTGCCAGCAGCTTAGGGGCTAGCGACTACAATGAGCAGTTCTTC. It specifies CASSLGASDYNEQFF.